Below, one T cell receptor (beta chain) is given with its context. Its antigen is not identified. PCR amplification relied on 60 Vbeta primers (plus 13 Jbeta primers). The authors' processing: Later, roughly 86 million unique TCR beta chains were counted in an analysis, and 10 million to 12 million of them were shared. Data came from immunoSEQ multiplex PCR; TCRdb stores just in-frame clones and leaves some out. V and J calls and clone size follow that table, whereas D and trimming were derived from the DNA. The data hold roughly 93,000 clones, with around three quarters observed a single time. Per the germline V gene, CDR1 is SQVTM and CDR2 is ANQGSEA. The CDR3 has 12 amino acids. V was cut by 4 bases and J by 1 base, with 7 bases left in between. The sample originates from a study of cytomegalovirus exposure and HLA in healthy donors. For the study at large: In terms of ancestry, the Caucasian-associated cluster contained 75% to 90% of the roughly 400 genotyped donors. Points from the study as a whole: Presence/absence results assume similar sequencing depth per donor, which may not hold. An apparent linkage of common viral pathogens to several of the most significant clusters emerged in a later analysis.

Source material: PBMCs. The chain employs TRBV29-1 and TRBJ1-1; D is undetermined. The TCR sequence derives from a human donor in good health. The CDR3 DNA is TGCAGCGTTGCTCCGGGGAACACTGAAGCTTTCTTT. This gives the protein CSVAPGNTEAFF.